Below are 29 T cell receptor beta chains sequenced from a single sample in a study of shared clonotypes between healthy human individuals. Terminally differentiated effector memory CD45RA+ cells were left out of the naive CD8 fraction, which was CD45RO-negative and positively selected for CCR7. Sequenced by immunoSEQ multiplex PCR; TCRdb stores in-frame clones only, minus some. The profile shows roughly 2.1 million clones, 90% to 95% of them singletons. Material: naive CD8+ T cells from PBMCs. All receptors come from a man between 18 and 35 years old in good health. Some clones in this sample may be carry-over from other donors' samples.

The chain has TRBV28 and TRBJ2-2; D remains unclear. This CDR3 has 14 amino acids. Germline CDR1 MDHEN, CDR2 SYDVKM. The V gene lost 3 bases and the J gene lost 1 base, with 6 bases spanning the gap. The CDR3 bases are TGTGCCAGCAGTTTTAGGGTGAACACCGGGGAGCTGTTTTTT. Translating gives CASSFRVNTGELFF.

V and J are TRBV28 and TRBJ1-2, with 12 bases matching TRBD1. V gave up 3 bases and J gave up 3 bases; unmatched junction bases: 11. The CDR3 is made up of 18 amino acids. Per germline, CDR1 MDHEN and CDR2 SYDVKM. The CDR3 region is CASSFTAPGTGGDYGYTF. CDR3 DNA: TGTGCCAGCAGTTTTACCGCTCCCGGGACAGGGGGCGACTATGGCTACACCTTC.

V is TRBV4-3 and J is TRBJ2-1, with a weak D call TRBD2 (5 bases). V lost 0 bases to trimming and J lost 0 bases, with 12 bases between them. The length of the CDR3 is 17 residues. CDR1 and CDR2 from the germline V gene are LGHNA and YSLEER. CDR3 coding DNA: TGCGCCAGCAGCCAAGAGTCCGGGGTCAACTCCTACAATGAGCAGTTCTTC. Translation gives CASSQESGVNSYNEQFF.

The V gene is TRBV28, the J gene TRBJ1-6, with TRBD1 matching 7 bases. With V trimmed by 3 bases and J by 7 bases, 9 bases remained unmatched. The CDR3 covers 16 residues. Germline CDR1 reads MDHEN; CDR2 reads SYDVKM. The CDR3 region has the DNA TGTGCCAGCAGTTTGTATACCGGGACAGAGAATTCACCCCTCCACTTT. It codes for CASSLYTGTENSPLHF.

The chain employs TRBV28 and TRBJ1-1; D perhaps matches TRBD1 (6 bases). CDR1 and CDR2 (germline): MDHEN, SYDVKM. The CDR3 totals 15 residues. Trimming removed 1 base from V and 4 bases from J, with 13 bases in between. CDR3 bases: TGTGCCAGCAGTTTATTGGGGGCGCAGAGCACTGAAGCTTTCTTT. Protein product: CASSLLGAQSTEAFF.

This clone has only one observation. The CDR3 DNA follows: TGTGCCAGCAGCTTAGTCGGGCTAGCGGGACCCAAAGAGACCCAGTACTTC. Encoded protein: CASSLVGLAGPKETQYF. The gene calls are TRBV7-2 and TRBJ2-5; TRBD2 agrees at 9 bases. The V gene end was trimmed by 1 base and the J gene end by 3 bases; junction bases not matched to a gene: 9. The CDR3 has 17 amino acids. Germline V CDR1 and CDR2: SGHTA, FQGNSA.

V and J are TRBV7-9 and TRBJ2-7, with D unresolved. The length of the CDR3 is 14 residues. Trimming removed 0 bases at V and 7 bases at J, with 13 bases between. Germline V gene data show CDR1 as SEHNR and CDR2 as FQNEAQ (reference sequence). The CDR3 bases are TGTGCCAGCAGCTTAGCTTATCGGCAAAGAGAGCAGTACTTC. Its protein is CASSLAYRQREQYF.

This chain uses TRBV19 with TRBJ2-1; TRBD1 agrees at 11 bases. This CDR3 contains 18 residues. V shed 5 bases and J 1 base; nucleotides not matched to a gene: 10. Germline V CDR1 and CDR2: LNHDA, SQIVND (reference sequence). The CDR3, as DNA: TGTGCCAGTAGTGCCGGGACAGGGGGACTAGCATCCTACAATGAGCAGTTCTTC. Its protein product is CASSAGTGGLASYNEQFF.

The chain carries TRBV28 and TRBJ2-3; 8 nucleotides line up with TRBD2. V gave up 6 bases and J gave up 4 bases; unmatched junction bases: 9. The CDR3 loop spans 15 amino acids. Per the germline V gene, CDR1 is MDHEN and CDR2 is SYDVKM. The CDR3 coding sequence is TGTGCCAGCAGATCCGGGACTAGTAACGCAGATACGCAGTATTTT. Encoded protein: CASRSGTSNADTQYF.

J is TRBJ2-1 and V is TRBV9, with D hard to call. The CDR3 loop spans 15 amino acids. Looked up from germline, CDR1 is SGDLS and CDR2 is YYNGEE. V was cut by 0 bases and J by 4 bases, with 11 bases left in between. CDR3 sequence (DNA): TGTGCCAGCAGCGTAGGTCTAGACTTATACAATGAGCAGTTCTTC. Protein product: CASSVGLDLYNEQFF.

The V call is TRBV11-2, the J call TRBJ2-7; 9 bases agree with TRBD1. The trim removed 0 bases at V and 1 base at J, leaving 16 bases unmatched. This CDR3 contains 20 residues. Germline CDR1 is SGHAT and CDR2 is FQNNGV. The CDR3 spells CASSLDLTGGGIAGSYEQYF. CDR3 DNA: TGTGCCAGCAGCTTAGATTTGACAGGGGGAGGAATAGCGGGTTCCTACGAGCAGTACTTC.

The chain combines TRBV9 with TRBJ2-7; D is unresolved. CDR3 size: 12 residues. The V end lost 4 bases, the J end lost 3 bases, and 8 bases lay between the germline ends. The germline gives CDR1 SGDLS, CDR2 YYNGEE. As DNA, the CDR3 is TGTGCCAGCAGCCCTCGCATCTACGAGCAGTACTTC. Amino acid sequence: CASSPRIYEQYF.

As for this clone: Other DNA sequences within the sample encode an identical CDR3. The chain uses TRBV27 and TRBJ2-7, with a tentative D call TRBD1 (7 bases). Trimming pared 6 bases from V and 2 bases from J, leaving 11 bases between. The CDR3 contains 13 residues. Germline V gene lookup returns CDR1 MNHEY and CDR2 SMNVEV (reference sequence). The CDR3: CASSSGGTYEQYF. The CDR3 DNA is TGTGCCAGCAGCTCAGGGGGGACCTACGAGCAGTACTTC.

V is TRBV7-6 and J is TRBJ1-1; 8 bases map to TRBD1. The CDR3 has 20 amino acids. After removal of 5 bases from V and 7 bases from J, the junction contained 27 bases not matched to a gene. Germline lookup yields CDR1 SGHVS and CDR2 FNYEAQ. For the CDR3, the DNA is TGTGCCAGCAGCCAGGGCCCCTGGGGCGTTTTGGGGACAGGAAGATTTGAAGCTTTCTTT. Encoded protein: CASSQGPWGVLGTGRFEAFF.

V gene TRBV7-2 combines with J gene TRBJ2-5; 8 nucleotides agree with TRBD2. CDR1 SGHTA and CDR2 FQGNSA come from the germline V gene. This CDR3 comprises 16 residues. Germline trimming cut 1 base from V and 2 bases from J; bases unmatched to any gene: 6. CDR3 residues: CASSLGLALTQETQYF. The CDR3 DNA follows: TGTGCCAGCAGCTTAGGACTAGCGCTAACTCAAGAGACCCAGTACTTC.

The chain recombines TRBV4-2 with TRBJ1-2; D perhaps matches TRBD1 (6 bases). Germline V CDR1 and CDR2: LGHNA, YNFKEQ. V shed 0 bases and J shed 3 bases, with 14 bases lying between them. The CDR3 extends over 16 amino acids. The CDR3 here is CASSQEAGSGDYGYTF. CDR3 in DNA: TGTGCCAGCAGCCAAGAAGCGGGCTCAGGGGACTATGGCTACACCTTC.

The chain carries TRBV6-5 and TRBJ1-2, with D hard to call. Trimming left V 2 bases short and J 0 bases short, with 13 bases between. CDR3 length equals 16 residues. CDR1 and CDR2 from the germline V gene are MNHEY and SVGAGI. CDR3 sequence: CASSYRARVPNYGYTF. The CDR3 bases are TGTGCCAGCAGTTACCGGGCGCGAGTCCCTAACTATGGCTACACCTTC.

This clone appeared a single time. The J gene is TRBJ2-7, the V gene TRBV28; 13 nucleotides agree with TRBD2. Per the germline V gene, CDR1 is MDHEN and CDR2 is SYDVKM. V shed 0 bases and J 5 bases; nucleotides not matched to a gene: 4. This CDR3 comprises 16 residues. The CDR3 reads CASSLWTSGRSNEQYF. The CDR3 bases are TGTGCCAGCAGTTTATGGACTAGCGGGAGGAGTAACGAGCAGTACTTC.

The CDR3 loop is CASSVPLGGYTF. CDR3 nucleotides: TGTGCCAGCAGCGTCCCACTGGGTGGCTACACCTTC. The chain uses TRBV9 and TRBJ1-2; D is unresolved. Deletions cut 2 bases from V and 7 bases from J, with 9 bases between. The CDR3 is 12 amino acids. Looked up from germline, CDR1 is SGDLS and CDR2 is YYNGEE. Full variable domain (outside the CDR3, taken from reference TRBV9 and TRBJ1-2): DSGVTQTPKHLITATGQRVTLRCSPRSGDLSVYWYQQSLDQGLQFLIQYYNGEERAKGNILERFSAQQFPDLHSELNLSSLELGDSALYFCASSVPLGGYTFGSGTRLTVV.

The chain links TRBV15 to TRBJ2-7; no clear D gene. Trimming took 6 bases from V and 2 from J, leaving 14 bases between them. Germline CDR1 and CDR2: LNHNV and YYDKDF (reference sequence). This CDR3 has 14 residues. The CDR3 protein is CATRPSASTYEQYF. DNA for the CDR3: TGTGCCACCAGACCCTCAGCTTCCACCTACGAGCAGTACTTC.

The chain recombines TRBV4-3 with TRBJ2-1; D call uncertain. Germline values: CDR1 LGHNA, CDR2 YSLEER. The CDR3 contains 13 residues. With 5 bases removed from V and 7 bases from J, the gap between germline ends came to 12 bases. In DNA form, the CDR3 reads TGCGCCAGCAGCAATTCAAGGGTTAATGAGCAGTTCTTC. Its translation: CASSNSRVNEQFF.

The CDR3 loop reads CASSNRHPANYGYTF. The CDR3 DNA is TGTGCCAGCAGTAACAGGCACCCAGCTAACTATGGCTACACCTTC. V is TRBV27 and J is TRBJ1-2; D possibly corresponds to TRBD1 (5 bases). Trimming left V 5 bases short and J 0 bases short, with 13 bases between. The CDR3 spans 15 residues. From germline, CDR1 is MNHEY and CDR2 SMNVEV (reference sequence).

This chain connects TRBV6-4 to TRBJ2-7; unclear D gene. The CDR3 runs 15 residues. Per germline, CDR1 MRHNA and CDR2 SNTAGT. V lost 5 bases, J lost 4 bases, and 18 bases lay in between. DNA for the CDR3: TGTGCCAGCAGTCCGGACGGGCGCGGTCAATACGAGCAGTACTTC. As protein: CASSPDGRGQYEQYF.

The chain joins TRBV7-9 to TRBJ2-7; 12 nucleotides line up with TRBD1. V was clipped by 7 bases and J by 4 bases; unmatched bases: 8. Germline V gives CDR1 SEHNR, CDR2 FQNEAQ (reference sequence). The CDR3 runs to 15 residues. The CDR3 is CASNAGTGGVYEQYF. CDR3 in DNA: TGTGCCAGCAACGCGGGGACAGGGGGCGTGTACGAGCAGTACTTC.

The V and J genes are TRBV7-9 and TRBJ2-2, with 8 bases lining up with TRBD2. The trim removed 1 base at V and 7 bases at J, leaving 14 bases unmatched. Germline assignment: CDR1 SEHNR and CDR2 FQNEAQ (reference sequence). CDR3 length equals 18 residues. Here the CDR3 DNA reads TGTGCCAGCAGCTTAGTTACTAGCGGAAGCCTCGTTATCGGGGAGCTGTTTTTT. Residues: CASSLVTSGSLVIGELFF. Based on the CDR3 plus reference TRBV7-9 and TRBJ2-2, the full variable domain is DTGVSQNPRHKITKRGQNVTFRCDPISEHNRLYWYRQTLGQGPEFLTYFQNEAQLEKSRLLSDRFSAERPKGSFSTLEIQRTEQGDSAMYLCASSLVTSGSLVIGELFFGEGSRLTVL.

The chain joins TRBV4-3 to TRBJ2-7; D is unresolved. Germline V gene lookup returns CDR1 LGHNA and CDR2 YSLEER. CDR3 length: 14 amino acids. The ends were cut back, 4 bases at V and 2 bases at J, with 12 bases in the middle. For the CDR3, the DNA is TGCGCCAGCAGCCCCTCCAGGATTACCTACGAGCAGTACTTC. This gives the protein CASSPSRITYEQYF.

The chain employs TRBV13 and TRBJ2-7, with 9 bases fitting TRBD2. The V segment lost 4 bases and the J segment 2 bases; nucleotides outside the gene matches: 15. The CDR3 has 18 amino acids. Germline-derived CDR1 and CDR2 are PRHDT and FYEKMQ (reference sequence). The CDR3 reads CASSSRGADSGRTYEQYF. DNA of the CDR3: TGTGCCAGCAGCTCAAGAGGGGCGGATAGCGGGAGAACCTACGAGCAGTACTTC.

Concerning this clone itself: The same CDR3 also results from other DNA sequences found in this sample. The rearrangement uses TRBV4-1 and TRBJ2-7; 9 bases map to TRBD2. V gave up 4 bases and J gave up 1 base; unmatched junction bases: 5. Germline V gives CDR1 MGHRA, CDR2 YSYEKL. The CDR3 extends over 15 amino acids. CDR3 residues: CASSPGAGGSYEQYF. As DNA, the CDR3 is TGCGCCAGCAGCCCGGGAGCGGGAGGATCCTACGAGCAGTACTTC.

In the case of this clone: At the DNA level, this CDR3 is encoded by other sequences in the same sample as well. The chain is built from TRBV7-9 and TRBJ1-2; 9 nucleotides line up with TRBD1. Germline V gene sequence: CDR1 SEHNR, CDR2 FQNEAQ (reference sequence). This CDR3 comprises 13 residues. Unmatched junction bases numbered 1, after V lost 4 bases and J lost 4 bases. CDR3: CASSSGQGYGYTF. In DNA form, the CDR3 reads TGTGCCAGCAGCTCGGGACAGGGCTATGGCTACACCTTC.